These T cell receptor beta chains were read from a single sample in a study of blood T cell repertoires in COVID-19. Assay used: immunoSEQ multiplex PCR; TCRdb lists only in-frame clones, some missing. The table records fewer than 350,000 clones, around 90% of them present only once. Sequencing was done on a sample of peripheral blood. The receptors stem from a woman in her twenties or thirties with COVID-19, enrolled during active disease. The CDR3 runs from the conserved cysteine through the conserved F or W. A D gene is named only where the DNA matches it firmly. Clone size appears in some rows only: once, few, many, or a class for an expanded clone.

TRBV5-4,-,TRBJ2-2,-,CASSLRGNTGELFF,TGTGCCAGCAGCTTGCGAGGGAACACCGGGGAGCTGTTTTTT
TRBV10-3,-,TRBJ2-3,TRBD1,CAISQGAGDTQYF,TGTGCCATCAGCCAGGGGGCTGGAGATACGCAGTATTTT
TRBV19,-,TRBJ1-3,TRBD1,CASTQGDLPGDTIYF,TGTGCCAGTACGCAGGGGGATCTGCCGGGGGACACCATATATTTT
TRBV29-1,-,TRBJ2-2,TRBD1,CSAGTGGDTGELFF,TGCAGCGCCGGGACAGGGGGTGACACCGGGGAGCTGTTTTTT
TRBV30,-,TRBJ1-2,-,CAWSVLETNYGYTF,TGTGCCTGGAGTGTACTAGAGACTAACTATGGCTACACCTTC
TRBV7-2,-,TRBJ1-2,-,CASSLGGTYGYTF,TGTGCCAGCAGCTTGGGAGGGACCTATGGCTACACCTTC
TRBV5-5,-,TRBJ1-1,-,CASRGPNSRKTEAFF,TGTGCCAGCCGCGGCCCGAATTCGAGAAAAACTGAAGCTTTCTTT
TRBV29-1,-,TRBJ1-1,TRBD1,CSAEVQGTEAFF,TGCAGCGCAGAAGTACAGGGGACTGAAGCTTTCTTT
TRBV2,few,TRBJ1-4,-,CASSRQGLAEKLFF,TGTGCCAGCAGCCGCCAGGGCCTAGCGGAAAAACTGTTTTTT
TRBV11-2,-,TRBJ2-7,-,CASTIIAPGDEQYF,TGTGCCAGCACTATAATAGCCCCAGGGGACGAGCAGTACTTC
TRBV28,-,TRBJ2-3,TRBD2,CASTLSSGRSTDTQYF,TGTGCCAGCACGCTCTCTAGCGGGAGAAGCACAGATACGCAGTATTTT
TRBV7-2,-,TRBJ1-2,-,CASSAHRVGYGYTF,TGTGCCAGCAGCGCCCACAGGGTCGGCTATGGCTACACCTTC
TRBV11-2,-,TRBJ1-6,-,CASRPRGGEGYNSPLHF,TGTGCCAGCAGACCGAGGGGGGGGGAAGGTTATAATTCACCCCTCCACTTT
TRBV5-1,-,TRBJ2-5,-,CASSSDSLQETQYF,TGCGCCAGCAGCTCCGACAGTTTACAAGAGACCCAGTACTTC
TRBV6-1,-,TRBJ1-2,-,CASSDHGGLGYTF,TGTGCCAGCAGTGATCACGGGGGTTTGGGCTACACCTTC
TRBV30,once,TRBJ1-5,-,CAWSAFRGHELYSNQPQHF,TGTGCCTGGAGTGCCTTCAGGGGACACGAACTTTATAGCAATCAGCCCCAGCATTTT
TRBV19,-,TRBJ1-5,TRBD1,CASSNRDRGYQPQHF,TGTGCCAGTAGTAACCGGGACAGGGGATACCAGCCCCAGCATTTT
TRBV30,-,TRBJ2-7,TRBD2,CALLDVAGGPMGQYF,TGTGCCCTTCTTGACGTAGCGGGAGGGCCTATGGGGCAGTACTTC
TRBV5-5,-,TRBJ2-2,TRBD2,CASSLVVAGGFGELFF,TGTGCCAGCAGCTTGGTGGTAGCGGGAGGATTCGGGGAGCTGTTTTTT
TRBV5-1,once,TRBJ2-2,-,CASSLSVTGELFF,TGCGCCAGCAGCTTGTCGGTCACCGGGGAGCTGTTTTTT
TRBV10-3,-,TRBJ2-1,TRBD2,CAISGLAGYNEQFF,TGTGCCATCAGCGGACTAGCGGGATACAATGAGCAGTTCTTC
TRBV24-1,-,TRBJ2-3,-,CATNLGTHGTDTQYF,TGTGCCACCAACCTCGGGACACACGGCACAGATACGCAGTATTTT
TRBV18,-,TRBJ2-7,TRBD2,CASSQGLAATYEQYF,TGTGCCAGCTCACAGGGACTAGCGGCCACCTACGAGCAGTACTTC
TRBV10-1,-,TRBJ2-2,-,CASSESWNTGELFF,TGCGCCAGCAGTGAGTCCTGGAACACCGGGGAGCTGTTTTTT
TRBV6-6,-,TRBJ2-3,TRBD1,CASSYSDGTGSDTQYF,TGTGCCAGCAGTTACTCTGACGGGACAGGGTCAGATACGCAGTATTTT
TRBV10-3,-,TRBJ2-7,TRBD1,CAISKGQGATPPYEQYF,TGTGCCATCAGTAAGGGACAGGGGGCTACGCCCCCCTACGAGCAGTACTTC
TRBV6-5,few,TRBJ1-5,TRBD1,CASSQGTGGYQPQHF,TGTGCCAGCAGCCAAGGGACAGGGGGGTACCAGCCCCAGCATTTT
TRBV13,-,TRBJ2-1,TRBD2,CASSSRGRAREQFF,TGTGCCAGCAGCTCCCGCGGGAGGGCCCGAGAGCAGTTCTTC
TRBV3-1/TRBV3-2,-,TRBJ2-5,-,CASSQDVRGYRETQYF,TGTGCCAGCAGCCAAGATGTTCGGGGGTATAGAGAGACCCAGTACTTC
TRBV19,-,TRBJ1-5,-,CASGLDTNQPQHF,TGTGCCAGTGGACTCGACACAAATCAGCCCCAGCATTTT
TRBV6-6,-,TRBJ1-2,TRBD1,CASSRGDRANYGYTF,TGTGCCAGCAGCCGGGGTGACAGGGCTAACTATGGCTACACCTTC
TRBV7-2,once,TRBJ1-5,-,CASSSRGGPQHF,TGTGCCAGCAGCTCGCGGGGGGGGCCCCAGCATTTT
TRBV19,-,TRBJ2-2,-,CASSIIQKQGYKAGELFF,TGTGCCAGTAGTATTATTCAAAAACAGGGTTACAAGGCCGGGGAGCTGTTTTTT
TRBV2,-,TRBJ1-5,TRBD1,CASSPGTGGYQPQHF,TGTGCCAGCAGCCCTGGGACAGGGGGTTACCAGCCCCAGCATTTT
TRBV7-9,-,TRBJ2-1,TRBD2,CASSLTSGKNEQFF,TGTGCCAGCAGCTTGACTAGCGGGAAAAATGAGCAGTTCTTC
TRBV4-3,-,TRBJ2-1,-,CASSQAAGNTYNEQFF,TGCGCCAGCAGCCAAGCGGCAGGGAATACCTACAATGAGCAGTTCTTC
TRBV5-4,-,TRBJ1-1,-,CASSLGHRVSEAFF,TGTGCCAGCAGCTTGGGTCACAGGGTCTCTGAAGCTTTCTTT
TRBV5-4,-,TRBJ2-5,TRBD2,CASSFPGLKETQYF,TGTGCCAGCAGCTTCCCGGGACTAAAAGAGACCCAGTACTTC
TRBV3-1/TRBV3-2,-,TRBJ1-5,TRBD1,CASSLNSQGAQPQHF,TGTGCCAGCAGCCTCAACTCGCAGGGGGCACAGCCCCAGCATTTT
TRBV28,-,TRBJ2-7,-,CASSLWQGPPWEQYF,TGTGCCAGCAGTTTATGGCAGGGGCCCCCCTGGGAGCAGTACTTC
TRBV2,-,TRBJ1-2,TRBD1,CASSGQGVYGYTF,TGTGCCAGCAGTGGACAGGGGGTCTATGGCTACACCTTC
TRBV19,-,TRBJ1-1,-,CASSIAGRANTEAFF,TGTGCCAGTAGTATAGCGGGCAGGGCGAACACTGAAGCTTTCTTT
TRBV5-1,-,TRBJ2-1,-,CASSSLQGTWGNEQFF,TGCGCCAGCAGCTCCTTACAGGGGACTTGGGGCAATGAGCAGTTCTTC
TRBV28,-,TRBJ1-1,-,CASSLAGGRTEAFF,TGTGCCAGCAGTTTAGCGGGAGGTCGGACTGAAGCTTTCTTT
TRBV28,-,TRBJ1-3,-,CASSFGRGVAGNTIYF,TGTGCCAGCAGTTTCGGGAGGGGGGTTGCTGGAAACACCATATATTTT
TRBV27,-,TRBJ1-5,-,CASSLWQDSLQPQHF,TGTGCCAGCAGTTTATGGCAGGATTCTTTGCAGCCCCAGCATTTT